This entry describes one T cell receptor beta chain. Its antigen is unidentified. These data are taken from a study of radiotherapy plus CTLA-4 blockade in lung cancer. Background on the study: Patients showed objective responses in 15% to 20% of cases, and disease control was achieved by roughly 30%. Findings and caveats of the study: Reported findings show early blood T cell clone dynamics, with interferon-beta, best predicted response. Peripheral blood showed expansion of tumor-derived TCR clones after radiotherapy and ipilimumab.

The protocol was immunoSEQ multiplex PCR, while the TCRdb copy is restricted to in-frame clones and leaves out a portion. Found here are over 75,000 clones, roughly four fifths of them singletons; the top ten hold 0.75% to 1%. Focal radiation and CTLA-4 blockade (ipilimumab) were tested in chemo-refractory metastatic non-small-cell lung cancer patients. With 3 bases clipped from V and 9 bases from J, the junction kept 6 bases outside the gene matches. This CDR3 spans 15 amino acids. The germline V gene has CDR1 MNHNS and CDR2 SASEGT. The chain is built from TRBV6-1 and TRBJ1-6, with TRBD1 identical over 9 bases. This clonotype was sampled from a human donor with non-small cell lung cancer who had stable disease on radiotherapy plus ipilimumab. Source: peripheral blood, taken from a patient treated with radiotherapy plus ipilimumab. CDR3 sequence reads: CASSEGQGNSSPLHF. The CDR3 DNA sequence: TGTGCCAGCAGTGAGGGACAGGGAAATAGTTCACCCCTCCACTTT.